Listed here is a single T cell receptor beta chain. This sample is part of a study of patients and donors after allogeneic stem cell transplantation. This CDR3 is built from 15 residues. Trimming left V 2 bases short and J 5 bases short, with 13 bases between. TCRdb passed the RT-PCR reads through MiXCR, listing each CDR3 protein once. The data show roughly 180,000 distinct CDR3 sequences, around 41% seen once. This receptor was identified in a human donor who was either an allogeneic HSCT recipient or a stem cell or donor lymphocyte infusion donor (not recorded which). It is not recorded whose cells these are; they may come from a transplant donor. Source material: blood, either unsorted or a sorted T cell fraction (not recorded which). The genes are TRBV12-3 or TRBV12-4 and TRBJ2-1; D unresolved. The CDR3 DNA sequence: TGTGCCAGCAGTTTACTCCCCCGGCCGAACAATGAGCAGTTCTTC. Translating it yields CASSLLPRPNNEQFF.